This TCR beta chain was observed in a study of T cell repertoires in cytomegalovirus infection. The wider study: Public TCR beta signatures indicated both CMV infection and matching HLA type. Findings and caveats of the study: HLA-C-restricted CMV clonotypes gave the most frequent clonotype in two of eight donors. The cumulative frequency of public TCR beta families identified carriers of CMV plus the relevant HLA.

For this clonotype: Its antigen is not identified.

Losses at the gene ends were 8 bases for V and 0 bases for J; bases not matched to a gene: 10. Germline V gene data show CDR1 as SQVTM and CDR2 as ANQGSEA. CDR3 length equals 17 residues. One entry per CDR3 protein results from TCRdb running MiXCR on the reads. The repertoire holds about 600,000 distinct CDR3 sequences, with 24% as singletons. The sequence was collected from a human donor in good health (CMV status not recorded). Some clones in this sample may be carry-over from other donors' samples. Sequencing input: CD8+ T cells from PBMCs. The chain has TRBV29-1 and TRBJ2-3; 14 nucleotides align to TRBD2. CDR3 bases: TGCAGCTCGACGGGGACTAGCGGGGGCTATAGCACAGATACGCAGTATTTT. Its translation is CSSTGTSGGYSTDTQYF.